These 2 T cell receptor beta chains share one sample of origin, sequenced in a study of blood T cell repertoires in COVID-19. The method was immunoSEQ multiplex PCR; TCRdb's version includes in-frame clones alone and lacks a portion of them. Among some 150,000 clones listed, roughly 90% were seen once. The sequenced material came from PBMCs or T cells enriched from blood (not recorded which). These receptors originate from a woman aged 18 to 35 who had recovered from COVID-19.

Concerning this clone: An end of the junction does not agree with germline; a read error may underlie this. This rearrangement joins TRBV15 to TRBJ1-5; D unclear. Germline values: CDR1 LNHNV, CDR2 YYDKDF (reference sequence). The CDR3 sequence is 16 residues long. DNA of the CDR3: TGTGCCACCAGTAGAGATAGCCCCAGCTATAATCAGCCCCAGCATTTT. Translation: CATSRDSPSYNQPQHF.

The chain couples TRBV7-3 to TRBJ2-1; D unclear. Trimming took 5 bases from V and 5 from J, leaving 16 bases between them. CDR3 length: 15 residues. The germline CDR1 and CDR2 sequences are SGHTA and FQGTGA. CDR3 DNA: TGTGCCAGCAGCCGCGGTTCAAAGGTCGACAATGAGCAGTTCTTC. Amino acids: CASSRGSKVDNEQFF. Together with reference TRBV7-3 and TRBJ2-1, the CDR3 gives the full variable domain: GAGVSQTPSNKVTEKGKYVELRCDPISGHTALYWYRQSLGQGPEFLIYFQGTGAADDSGLPNDRFFAVRPEGSVSTLKIQRTERGDSAVYLCASSRGSKVDNEQFFGPGTRLTVL.